This is a list of T cell receptor beta chains from one sample in a study of cytomegalovirus exposure and HLA in healthy donors. The method was immunoSEQ multiplex PCR; TCRdb's version includes in-frame clones alone and lacks a portion of them. Here the sample spans tens of thousands of clones, approximately 70% being singletons. The sample was PBMCs. The receptors shown here come from a man in his forties in good health and CMV-seropositive. The conserved cysteine and the conserved F or W are not part of the CDR3 here. Size is omitted from some rows. Given values are once, few, many or a class for expanded clones.

len,abundance,v_gene,j_gene,CDR3aa
13,.,TRBV27,TRBJ1-5,ASSFRQGSNQPQH
12,.,TRBV7-9,TRBJ2-7,ASSLEGQSIEQY
13,.,TRBV7-4,TRBJ2-5,ASSHDWAWQETQY
13,.,TRBV5-1,TRBJ1-4,ASSLRTATNEKLF
15,.,TRBV5-7,TRBJ1-5,ASSLAPAGGCNQPQH
11,.,TRBV5-6,TRBJ2-7,ASGRTDSYEQY
9,.,TRBV2,TRBJ2-1,ASSPGDEQF
11,.,TRBV30,TRBJ2-5,AVSRGLQETQY
12,few,TRBV6-1,TRBJ2-1,ATAGTGAYNEQF
15,.,TRBV27,TRBJ2-3,ASSSYPGLRSTDTQY
12,.,TRBV2,TRBJ1-1,ASRNRDRNTEAF
15,.,TRBV4-3,TRBJ2-6,ASSQGEGFSGANVLT
16,.,TRBV27,TRBJ2-3,ASSLLGVASGSTDTQY
14,.,TRBV9,TRBJ2-3,ASSVEGDQITDTQY
14,.,TRBV25-1,TRBJ2-7,ASSDTLTPGGHEQY
13,.,TRBV6-1,TRBJ2-1,ANSVRTGDYNEQF
16,few,TRBV11-3,TRBJ2-3,ASSSIALLAGGQDTQY
16,.,TRBV15,TRBJ1-1,ATSSGGVFEGKDTEAF
11,once,TRBV29-1,TRBJ2-3,SVRLAGGDTQY
15,.,TRBV5-6,TRBJ1-1,ASSLVGTWDLNTEAF
12,.,TRBV6-4,TRBJ2-7,ASSLRGGDYEQY
10,.,TRBV29-1,TRBJ1-1,SVATAGTEAF
10,.,TRBV7-9,TRBJ1-6,ASSGTNSPLH
12,.,TRBV18,TRBJ2-5,ASSPYTEQETQY
13,.,TRBV7-2,TRBJ2-2,ASRVRQVAAGELF
11,.,TRBV6-1,TRBJ2-7,ASTLGGGREQY
11,.,TRBV2,TRBJ1-1,ASSDWGTGEAF
12,.,TRBV5-1,.,ASSLSSLSYEQY
12,.,TRBV2,TRBJ1-5,ASTAGLEVQPQH
14,few,TRBV19,TRBJ1-1,ASRRFTGGWNTEAF
11,.,TRBV4-1,.,ASSQEKSYEQY
14,once,TRBV7-2,TRBJ2-3,ASSWVPGTSTDTQY
12,.,TRBV6-6,TRBJ2-6,ASFRDSGANVLT